These 14 T cell receptor beta chains were sequenced from one sample in a study of cytomegalovirus exposure and HLA in healthy donors. Data came from immunoSEQ multiplex PCR; TCRdb stores just in-frame clones and leaves some out. This table has 95,000 to 150,000 clones, 95% to 96% appearing once. Sequenced input: PBMCs. These receptors came from a man aged 18 to 30 in good health and CMV-seronegative.

The genes are TRBV5-6 and TRBJ2-3; 8 nucleotides match TRBD1. This CDR3 region has 15 residues. CDR1 and CDR2 (germline): SGHDT, YYEEEE. V was pared by 4 bases and J by 4 bases, with 8 bases of the junction left unmatched. For the CDR3, the DNA is TGTGCCAGCAGCCCAGGGCCAGGGGGCGCAGATACGCAGTATTTT. Its translation: CASSPGPGGADTQYF.

The chain recombines TRBV18 with TRBJ1-5; 7 bases are a match to TRBD1. CDR3 length equals 17 residues. Germline trimming cut 3 bases from V and 7 bases from J; bases unmatched to any gene: 15. Looked up from germline, CDR1 is KGHSH and CDR2 is LQKENI. The CDR3 nucleotides are TGTGCCAGCTCACCCGTAACGACAGGGTGGGAAGAACAGCCCCAGCATTTT. Its protein product is CASSPVTTGWEEQPQHF.

This clone was found once. A read error may account for a junction end that differs from germline. V gene TRBV7-7 combines with J gene TRBJ2-7; D is undetermined. Germline V gene sequence: CDR1 SSHAT, CDR2 FNYEAQ (reference sequence). This CDR3 has 14 residues. CDR3 sequence reads: CASSPSVSSYEQYF. DNA for the CDR3: TGTGCTAGCAGCCCCTCGGTGAGTTCCTACGAGCAGTACTTC.

The chain links TRBV5-6 to TRBJ2-3, with TRBD2 matching 12 bases. This CDR3 is built from 16 residues. V lost 4 bases and J lost 4; bases outside the gene matches: 7. Germline V lookup: CDR1 SGHDT, CDR2 YYEEEE. In DNA, the CDR3 is TGTGCCAGCAGCCGACCTCTAGCGGGAGGGCCAGATACGCAGTATTTT. Amino acids: CASSRPLAGGPDTQYF.

The chain carries TRBV13 and TRBJ1-1; the D is unclear. Germline V CDR1 and CDR2: PRHDT, FYEKMQ (reference sequence). V lost 5 bases and J lost 1, with 8 bases in between. The CDR3 loop spans 13 amino acids. The CDR3 DNA follows: TGTGCCAGCAGCCAGGCAGAGAACACTGAAGCTTTCTTT. It yields the protein CASSQAENTEAFF.

The chain combines TRBV6-6 with TRBJ2-7; TRBD1 aligns across 8 bases. With 4 bases clipped from V and 5 bases from J, the junction kept 10 bases outside the gene matches. CDR1 is MNHNY and CDR2 is SVGAGI in the germline V gene (reference sequence). The CDR3 runs 15 residues. CDR3 DNA: TGTGCCAGCAGTTCCTACCCCAGGGGGCAGAACGAGCAGTACTTC. As protein: CASSSYPRGQNEQYF.

The genes are TRBV9 and TRBJ2-7, with 12 bases matching TRBD2. V lost 7 bases to trimming and J lost 5 bases; unmatched junction nucleotides: 7. The CDR3 runs 14 residues. CDR1 is SGDLS and CDR2 is YYNGEE in the germline V gene. CDR3 nucleotides: TGTGCCAGCTCTGAAGGACTAGCGGGAAACGAGCAGTACTTC. Translating it yields CASSEGLAGNEQYF.

This chain joins TRBV7-8 and TRBJ1-4; 9 bases are a match to TRBD1. This CDR3 spans 15 amino acids. Germline CDR1 is SGHVS and CDR2 is FQNEAQ. V shed 2 bases, J shed 9 bases, and the junction held 7 bases outside the gene matches. The CDR3 DNA reads TGTGCCAGCAGCTTACAAGGACAGGGGTTTCAAAAACTGTTTTTT. Protein sequence: CASSLQGQGFQKLFF.

The rearrangement uses TRBV27 and TRBJ1-2; no definite D call. This CDR3 is built from 15 residues. Germline values: CDR1 MNHEY, CDR2 SMNVEV (reference sequence). V lost 7 bases to trimming and J lost 5 bases, with 20 bases between them. For the CDR3, the DNA is TGTGCCAGCACCCCGCTCCCCGGGGAGAGTTATGGCTACACCTTC. Translating it yields CASTPLPGESYGYTF.

The J gene is TRBJ2-1, the V gene TRBV19; no definite D call. The ends were cut back, 3 bases at V and 0 bases at J, with 3 bases in the middle. CDR3 length: 13 residues. CDR1 is LNHDA, CDR2 SQIVND, per germline (reference sequence). The CDR3 reads CASSISSYNEQFF. CDR3 DNA: TGTGCCAGTAGTATCAGCTCCTACAATGAGCAGTTCTTC. Using reference TRBV19 and TRBJ2-1 for the parts outside the CDR3, the full variable domain is DGGITQSPKYLFRKEGQNVTLSCEQNLNHDAMYWYRQDPGQGLRLIYYSQIVNDFQKGDIAEGYSVSREKKESFPLTVTSAQKNPTAFYLCASSISSYNEQFFGPGTRLTVL.

The chain is built from TRBV11-3 and TRBJ2-1, with D possibly matching TRBD1 (6 bases). V was cut by 5 bases and J by 2 bases, with 16 bases left in between. This CDR3 has 16 amino acids. CDR1 is SGHNT, CDR2 YENEEA, per germline. The CDR3 region has the DNA TGTGCCAGCAGCAGCCAAAGCCAGGGGCCCTACAATGAGCAGTTCTTC. It codes for CASSSQSQGPYNEQFF.

This chain connects TRBV27 to TRBJ2-7; D gene unclear. The CDR3 covers 13 residues. Per germline, CDR1 MNHEY and CDR2 SMNVEV (reference sequence). Deletions cut 2 bases from V and 3 bases from J, with 8 bases between. CDR3 sequence (DNA): TGTGCCAGCAGTTTAGGGCAGTTCTACGAGCAGTACTTC. Translated: CASSLGQFYEQYF.

The V and J genes are TRBV28 and TRBJ2-7; 10 positions match TRBD2. Germline assignment: CDR1 MDHEN and CDR2 SYDVKM. With V trimmed by 5 bases and J by 2 bases, 12 bases remained unmatched. The CDR3 is made up of 17 amino acids. CDR3 nucleotide sequence: TGTGCCAGCAGTCCCCCGGCTAGCGGGAGATGGGCCTACGAGCAGTACTTC. Translating it yields CASSPPASGRWAYEQYF.

The V call is TRBV15, the J call TRBJ2-1; the D is unclear. The CDR3 covers 18 residues. Per germline, CDR1 LNHNV and CDR2 YYDKDF (reference sequence). V dropped 0 bases and J dropped 0 bases, with 15 bases sitting between them. The CDR3 nucleotides are TGTGCCACCAGCAGAGAAATTGACTTTTTGAGCTCCTACAATGAGCAGTTCTTC. Its translation is CATSREIDFLSSYNEQFF.